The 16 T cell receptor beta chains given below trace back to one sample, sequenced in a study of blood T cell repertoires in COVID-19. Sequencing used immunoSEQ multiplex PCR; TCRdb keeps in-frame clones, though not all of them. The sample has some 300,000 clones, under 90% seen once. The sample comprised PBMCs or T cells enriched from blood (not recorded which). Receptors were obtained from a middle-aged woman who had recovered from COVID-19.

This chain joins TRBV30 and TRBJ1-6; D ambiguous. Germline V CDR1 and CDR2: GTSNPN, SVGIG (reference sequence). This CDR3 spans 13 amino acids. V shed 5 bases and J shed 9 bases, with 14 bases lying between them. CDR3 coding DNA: TGTGCCTGGGGCCGGACTTACGGTTCACCCCTCCACTTT. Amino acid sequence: CAWGRTYGSPLHF.

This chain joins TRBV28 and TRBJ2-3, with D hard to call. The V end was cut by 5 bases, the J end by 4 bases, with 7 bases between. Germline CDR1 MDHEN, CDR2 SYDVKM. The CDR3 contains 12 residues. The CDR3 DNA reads TGTGCCAGCAGTCAAACATCAGATACGCAGTATTTT. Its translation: CASSQTSDTQYF.

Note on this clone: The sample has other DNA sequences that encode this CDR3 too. Written as DNA, the CDR3 is TGTGCCAGCAGCCGAGGGGGTAACTATGGCTACACCTTC. Its translation: CASSRGGNYGYTF. The rearrangement uses TRBV27 and TRBJ1-2, with a tentative D call TRBD1 (6 bases). Germline CDR1 and CDR2: MNHEY and SMNVEV (reference sequence). V lost 6 bases to trimming and J lost 1 base, with 9 bases between them. The CDR3 spans 13 residues.

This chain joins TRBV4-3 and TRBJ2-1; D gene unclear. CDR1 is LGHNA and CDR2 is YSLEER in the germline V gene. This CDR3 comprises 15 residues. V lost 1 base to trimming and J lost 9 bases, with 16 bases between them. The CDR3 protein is CASSQVLGRRGEQFF. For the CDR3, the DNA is TGCGCCAGCAGCCAAGTTCTAGGTCGGCGAGGTGAGCAGTTCTTC.

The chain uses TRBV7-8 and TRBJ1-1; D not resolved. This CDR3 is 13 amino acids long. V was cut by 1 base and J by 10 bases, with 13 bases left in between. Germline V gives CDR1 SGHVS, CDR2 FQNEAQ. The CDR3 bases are TGTGCCAGCAGCTTAGGGCCCCCCGGCGGAGCTTTCTTT. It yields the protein CASSLGPPGGAFF.

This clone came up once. In DNA form, the CDR3 reads TGTGCCAGCACCCAGTTGCCGGGGGAGACCCAGTACTTC. Its translation is CASTQLPGETQYF. The chain links TRBV7-9 to TRBJ2-5; TRBD2 is a possible D gene (5 bases). V lost 7 bases, J lost 5 bases, and 14 bases lay in between. Germline CDR1 SEHNR, CDR2 FQNEAQ (reference sequence). The CDR3 covers 13 residues.

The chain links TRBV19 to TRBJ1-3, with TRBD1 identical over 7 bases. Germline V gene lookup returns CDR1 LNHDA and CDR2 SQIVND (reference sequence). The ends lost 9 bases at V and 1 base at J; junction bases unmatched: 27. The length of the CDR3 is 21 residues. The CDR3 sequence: CASPTFLGTEFLKVSGNTIYF. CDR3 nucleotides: TGTGCCAGCCCGACTTTTCTTGGGACAGAGTTCCTTAAAGTATCTGGAAACACCATATATTTT.

The CDR3 region is CASSLGLAGEAGELFF. CDR3 nucleotide sequence: TGCGCCAGCAGCTTGGGACTAGCGGGGGAAGCCGGGGAGCTGTTTTTT. V and J are TRBV5-1 and TRBJ2-2; TRBD2 matches 12 bases. The V gene end was trimmed by 0 bases and the J gene end by 6 bases; junction bases not matched to a gene: 3. This CDR3 has 16 amino acids. Germline CDR1 and CDR2: SGHRS and YFSETQ.

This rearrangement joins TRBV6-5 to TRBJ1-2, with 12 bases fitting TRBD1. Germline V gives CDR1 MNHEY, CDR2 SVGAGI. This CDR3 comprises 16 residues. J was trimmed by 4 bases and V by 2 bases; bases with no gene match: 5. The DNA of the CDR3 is TGTGCCAGCAGTTACGGGACAGGGGGCGCAAGCTATGGCTACACCTTC. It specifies CASSYGTGGASYGYTF.

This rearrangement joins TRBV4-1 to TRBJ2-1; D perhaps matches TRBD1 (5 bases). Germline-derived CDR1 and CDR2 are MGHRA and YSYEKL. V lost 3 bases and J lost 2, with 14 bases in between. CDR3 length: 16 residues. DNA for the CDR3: TGCGCCAGCAGCCAGCCCTCAGGGTTACCCTACAATGAGCAGTTCTTC. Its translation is CASSQPSGLPYNEQFF.

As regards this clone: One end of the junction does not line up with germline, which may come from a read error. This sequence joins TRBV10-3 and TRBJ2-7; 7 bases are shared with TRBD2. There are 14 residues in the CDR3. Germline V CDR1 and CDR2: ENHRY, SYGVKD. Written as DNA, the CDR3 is TGTGCCATCAGTGAGTTGGAAGCCGGGACTACACCTTCCTTC. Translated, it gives CAISELEAGTTPSF.

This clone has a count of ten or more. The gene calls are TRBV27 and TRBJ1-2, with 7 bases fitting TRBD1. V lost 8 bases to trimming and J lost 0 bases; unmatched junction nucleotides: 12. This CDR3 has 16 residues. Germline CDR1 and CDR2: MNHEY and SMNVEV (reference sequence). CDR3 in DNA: TGTGCCAGCCGCGTCCCGAGGGGGCTAGCTAACTATGGCTACACCTTC. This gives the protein CASRVPRGLANYGYTF.

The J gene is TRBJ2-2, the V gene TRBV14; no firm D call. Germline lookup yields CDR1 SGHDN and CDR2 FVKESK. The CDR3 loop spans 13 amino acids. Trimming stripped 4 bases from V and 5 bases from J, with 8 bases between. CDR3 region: CASSLARTGELFF. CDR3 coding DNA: TGTGCCAGCAGCCTCGCTAGAACCGGGGAGCTGTTTTTT.

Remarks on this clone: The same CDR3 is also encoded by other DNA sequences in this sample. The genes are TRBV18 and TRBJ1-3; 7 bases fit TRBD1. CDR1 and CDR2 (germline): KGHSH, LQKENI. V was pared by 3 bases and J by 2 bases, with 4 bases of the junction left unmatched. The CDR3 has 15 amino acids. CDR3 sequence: CASSPDRVPGNTIYF. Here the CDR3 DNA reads TGTGCCAGCTCACCCGACAGGGTCCCTGGAAACACCATATATTTT.

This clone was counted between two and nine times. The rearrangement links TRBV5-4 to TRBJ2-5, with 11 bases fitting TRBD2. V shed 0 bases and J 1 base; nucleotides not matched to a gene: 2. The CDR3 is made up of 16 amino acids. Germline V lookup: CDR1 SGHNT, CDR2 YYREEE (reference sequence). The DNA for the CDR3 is TGTGCCAGCAGCTTGGGACTAGCGGGACCCCAAGAGACCCAGTACTTC. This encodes CASSLGLAGPQETQYF.

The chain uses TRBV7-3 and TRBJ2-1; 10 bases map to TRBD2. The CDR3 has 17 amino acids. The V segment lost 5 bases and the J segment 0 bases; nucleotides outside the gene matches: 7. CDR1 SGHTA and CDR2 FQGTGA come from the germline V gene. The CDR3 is CASSQKAGGYSYNEQFF. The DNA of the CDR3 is TGTGCCAGCAGCCAAAAAGCGGGAGGGTACTCCTACAATGAGCAGTTCTTC.